This T cell receptor beta chain was captured by sequencing in a study of T cells in Graves' hyperthyroidism and ophthalmopathy. General study results and limits: With a median lead of 6.5 months before onset, the model predicted ophthalmopathy.

The table lists this clonotype with many counts. No antigen is known for it. Amplified TCR beta CDR3 regions came from RNA transcripts. First-round RT-PCR with HTBI primers amplified the TCR CDR3 region. Each CDR3 protein gets one entry after TCRdb re-called the multiplex PCR reads with MiXCR. The repertoire holds a few hundred thousand distinct CDR3 sequences, approximately 15% seen once, with just under 8% in the top ten. Exclusion of a patient resulted from uncontrolled infection, other autoimmune disease, pregnancy or lactation. The CDR3 totals 14 residues. Trimming pared 1 base from V and 6 bases from J, leaving 9 bases between.

Sequences were obtained from blood. This clonotype originated in a woman under 30 with Graves' hyperthyroidism. V and J are TRBV12-3 or TRBV12-4 and TRBJ2-2, with D possibly matching TRBD1 (5 bases). CDR3 sequence reads: CASSLEGRSGELFF. The CDR3 region has the DNA TGTGCCAGCAGTTTAGAGGGGCGATCCGGGGAGCTGTTTTTT.